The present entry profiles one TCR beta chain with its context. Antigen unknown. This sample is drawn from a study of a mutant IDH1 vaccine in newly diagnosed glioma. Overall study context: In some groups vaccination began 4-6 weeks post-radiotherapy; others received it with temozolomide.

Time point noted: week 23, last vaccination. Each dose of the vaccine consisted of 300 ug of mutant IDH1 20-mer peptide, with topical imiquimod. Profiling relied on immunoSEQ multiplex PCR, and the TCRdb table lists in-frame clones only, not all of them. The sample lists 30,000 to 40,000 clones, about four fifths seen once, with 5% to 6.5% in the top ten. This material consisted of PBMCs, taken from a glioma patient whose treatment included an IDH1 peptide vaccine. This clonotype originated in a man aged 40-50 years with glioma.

The CDR3 nucleotides are TGTGCCAGCAGCTTGGAACAGTTGAACACTGAAGCTTTCTTT. This translates into CASSLEQLNTEAFF. This rearrangement joins TRBV5-4 to TRBJ1-1; D is unclear. Germline V CDR1 and CDR2: SGHNT, YYREEE (reference sequence). The CDR3 is made up of 14 amino acids. Trimming removed 0 bases at V and 0 bases at J, with 6 bases between.